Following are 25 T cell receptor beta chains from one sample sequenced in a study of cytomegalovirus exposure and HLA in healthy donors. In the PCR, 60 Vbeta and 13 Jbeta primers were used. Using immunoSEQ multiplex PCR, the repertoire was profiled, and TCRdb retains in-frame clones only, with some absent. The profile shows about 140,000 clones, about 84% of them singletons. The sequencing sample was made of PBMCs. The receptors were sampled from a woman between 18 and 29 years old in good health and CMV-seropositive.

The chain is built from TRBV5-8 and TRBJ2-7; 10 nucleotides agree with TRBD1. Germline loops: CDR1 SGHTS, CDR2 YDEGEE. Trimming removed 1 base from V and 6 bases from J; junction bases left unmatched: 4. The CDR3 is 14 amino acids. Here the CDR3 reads CASSLHGTGVEQYF. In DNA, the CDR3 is TGTGCCAGCAGCTTGCACGGGACAGGGGTCGAGCAGTACTTC.

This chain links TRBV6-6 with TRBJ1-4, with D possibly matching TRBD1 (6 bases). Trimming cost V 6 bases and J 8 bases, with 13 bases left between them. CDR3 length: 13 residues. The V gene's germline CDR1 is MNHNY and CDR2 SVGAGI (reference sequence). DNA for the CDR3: TGTGCCAGCAGCACGCAGGGGCGGGAAAAACTGTTTTTT. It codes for CASSTQGREKLFF.

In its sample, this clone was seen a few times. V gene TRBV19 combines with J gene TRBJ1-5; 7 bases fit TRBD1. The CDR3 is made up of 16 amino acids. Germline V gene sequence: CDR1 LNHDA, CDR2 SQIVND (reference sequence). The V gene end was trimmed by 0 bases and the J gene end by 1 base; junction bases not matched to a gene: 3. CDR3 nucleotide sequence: TGTGCCAGTAGTATAGATACACAGGGGAGCAATCAGCCCCAGCATTTT. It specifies CASSIDTQGSNQPQHF.

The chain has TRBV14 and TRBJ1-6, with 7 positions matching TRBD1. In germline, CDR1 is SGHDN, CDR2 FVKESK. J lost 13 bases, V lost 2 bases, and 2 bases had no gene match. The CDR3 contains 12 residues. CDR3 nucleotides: TGTGCCAGCAGCCAACAGACAGGGCCCCTCCACTTT. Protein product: CASSQQTGPLHF.

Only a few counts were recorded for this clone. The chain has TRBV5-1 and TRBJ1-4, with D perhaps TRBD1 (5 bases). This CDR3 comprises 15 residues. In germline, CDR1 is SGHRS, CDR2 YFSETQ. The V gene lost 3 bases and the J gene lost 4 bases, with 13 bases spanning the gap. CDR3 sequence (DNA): TGCGCCAGCAGCTACCGTGGGGCCCTTAATGAAAAACTGTTTTTT. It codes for CASSYRGALNEKLFF.

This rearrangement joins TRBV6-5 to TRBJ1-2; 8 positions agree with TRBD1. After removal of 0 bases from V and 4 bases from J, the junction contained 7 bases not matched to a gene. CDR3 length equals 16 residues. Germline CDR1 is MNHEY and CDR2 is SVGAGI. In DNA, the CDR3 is TGTGCCAGCAGTTACTCGACCGGGACAGGTTCCTATGGCTACACCTTC. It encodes CASSYSTGTGSYGYTF.

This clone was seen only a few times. CDR3 sequence: CASSLATNAGEQYF. CDR3 nucleotide sequence: TGTGCCAGCAGCTTAGCAACTAATGCCGGCGAGCAGTACTTC. V is TRBV7-9 and J is TRBJ2-7; no reliable D call. Trimming left V 0 bases short and J 6 bases short, with 12 bases between. CDR3 length equals 14 residues. In germline, CDR1 is SEHNR, CDR2 FQNEAQ (reference sequence).

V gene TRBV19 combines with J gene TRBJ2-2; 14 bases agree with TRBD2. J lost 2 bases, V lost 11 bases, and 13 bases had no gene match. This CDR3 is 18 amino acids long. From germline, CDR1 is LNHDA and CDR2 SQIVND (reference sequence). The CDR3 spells CAVYAGTSGGINTGELFF. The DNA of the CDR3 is TGTGCCGTCTACGCCGGGACTAGCGGGGGTATAAACACCGGGGAGCTGTTTTTT.

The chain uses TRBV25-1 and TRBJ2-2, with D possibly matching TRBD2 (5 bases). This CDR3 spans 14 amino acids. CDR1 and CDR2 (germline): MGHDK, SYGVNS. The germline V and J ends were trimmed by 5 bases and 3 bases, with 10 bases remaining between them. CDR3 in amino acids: CASSRGTYTGELFF. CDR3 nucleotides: TGTGCCAGCAGTCGGGGTACATACACCGGGGAGCTGTTTTTT.

The CDR3 DNA sequence: TGTGCCAGCAGCCCGGGACAGACTTCTAGCTACACCTTC. As protein: CASSPGQTSSYTF. The chain carries TRBV27 and TRBJ1-2; 7 nucleotides line up with TRBD1. Germline-derived CDR1 and CDR2 are MNHEY and SMNVEV (reference sequence). The J segment lost 9 bases and the V segment lost 6 bases, leaving 10 bases of the junction unmatched. CDR3 length: 13 residues.

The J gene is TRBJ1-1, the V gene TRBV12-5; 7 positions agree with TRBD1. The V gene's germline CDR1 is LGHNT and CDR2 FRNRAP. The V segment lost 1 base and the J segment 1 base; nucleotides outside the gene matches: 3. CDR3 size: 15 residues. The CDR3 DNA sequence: TGTGCTAGTGGTTTGGGGACAGGTTCGAACACTGAAGCTTTCTTT. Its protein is CASGLGTGSNTEAFF.

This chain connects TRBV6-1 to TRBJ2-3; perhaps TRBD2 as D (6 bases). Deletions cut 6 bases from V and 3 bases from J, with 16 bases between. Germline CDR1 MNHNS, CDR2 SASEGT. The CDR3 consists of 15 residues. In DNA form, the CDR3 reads TGTGCCAGCAGCGCGGGGACCTTGGGGACAGATACGCAGTATTTT. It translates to CASSAGTLGTDTQYF.

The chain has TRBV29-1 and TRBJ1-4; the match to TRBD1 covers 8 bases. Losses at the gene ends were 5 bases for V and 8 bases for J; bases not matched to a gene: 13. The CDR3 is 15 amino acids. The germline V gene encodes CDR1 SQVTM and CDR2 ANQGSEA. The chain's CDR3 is CSVFVGDRWREKLFF. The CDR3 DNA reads TGCAGCGTTTTCGTCGGGGACAGGTGGCGGGAAAAACTGTTTTTT.

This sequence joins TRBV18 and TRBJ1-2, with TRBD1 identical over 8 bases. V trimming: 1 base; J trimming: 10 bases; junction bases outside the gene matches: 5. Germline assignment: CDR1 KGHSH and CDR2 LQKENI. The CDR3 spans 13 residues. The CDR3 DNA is TGTGCCAGCTCACCACGGACAGGGCATGACTACACCTTC. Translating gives CASSPRTGHDYTF.

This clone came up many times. The CDR3 coding sequence is TGTGCCAGCAGAGCCGACAGTTTTGCAACTAATGAAAAACTGTTTTTT. This encodes CASRADSFATNEKLFF. The chain links TRBV5-5 to TRBJ1-4; D may be TRBD1 (5 bases). Trimming took 5 bases from V and 0 from J, leaving 14 bases between them. This CDR3 spans 16 amino acids. Germline CDR1 SGHKS, CDR2 YYEKEE (reference sequence).

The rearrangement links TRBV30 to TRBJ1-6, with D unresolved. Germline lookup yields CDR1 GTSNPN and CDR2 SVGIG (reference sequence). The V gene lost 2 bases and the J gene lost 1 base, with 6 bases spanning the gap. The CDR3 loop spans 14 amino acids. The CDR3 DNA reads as TGTGCCTGGAGTTTGGAGTCCTATAATTCACCCCTCCACTTT. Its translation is CAWSLESYNSPLHF.

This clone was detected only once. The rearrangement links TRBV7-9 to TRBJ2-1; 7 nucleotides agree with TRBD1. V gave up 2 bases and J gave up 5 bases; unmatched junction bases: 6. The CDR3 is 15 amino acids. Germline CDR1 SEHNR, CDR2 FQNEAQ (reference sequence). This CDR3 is CASSLRGTDNNEQFF. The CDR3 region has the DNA TGTGCCAGCAGCTTAAGGGGGACAGATAACAATGAGCAGTTCTTC.

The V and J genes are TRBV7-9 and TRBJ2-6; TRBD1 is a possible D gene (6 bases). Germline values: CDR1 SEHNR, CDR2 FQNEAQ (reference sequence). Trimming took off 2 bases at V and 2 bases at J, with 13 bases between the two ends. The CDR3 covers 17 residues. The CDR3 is CASSLTTGLPGANVLTF. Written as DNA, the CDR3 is TGTGCCAGCAGCTTAACGACAGGTTTGCCTGGGGCCAACGTCCTGACTTTC.

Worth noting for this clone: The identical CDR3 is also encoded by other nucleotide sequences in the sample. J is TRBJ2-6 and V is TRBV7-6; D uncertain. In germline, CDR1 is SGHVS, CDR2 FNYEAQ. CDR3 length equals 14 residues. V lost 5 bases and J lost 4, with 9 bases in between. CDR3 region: CASSLYSGANVLTF. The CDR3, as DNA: TGTGCCAGCAGCCTTTACTCCGGGGCCAACGTCCTGACTTTC.

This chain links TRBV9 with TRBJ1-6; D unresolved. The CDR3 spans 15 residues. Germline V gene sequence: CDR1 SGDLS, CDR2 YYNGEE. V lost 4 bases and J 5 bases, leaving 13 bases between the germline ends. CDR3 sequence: CASSSYGENNSPLHF. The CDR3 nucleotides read TGTGCCAGCAGCTCGTATGGGGAGAATAATTCACCCCTCCACTTT.

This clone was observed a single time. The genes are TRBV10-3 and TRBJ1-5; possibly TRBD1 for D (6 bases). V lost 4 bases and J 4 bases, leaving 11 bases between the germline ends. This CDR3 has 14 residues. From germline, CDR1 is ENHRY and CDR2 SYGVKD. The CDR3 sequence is CAISGDTQNQPQHF. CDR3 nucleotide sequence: TGTGCCATCAGTGGGGACACCCAAAATCAGCCCCAGCATTTT.

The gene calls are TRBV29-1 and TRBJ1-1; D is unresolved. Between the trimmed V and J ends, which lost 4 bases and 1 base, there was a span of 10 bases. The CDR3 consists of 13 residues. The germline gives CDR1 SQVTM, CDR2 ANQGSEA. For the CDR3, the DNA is TGCAGCGTTGTGAGATCAGGGAACACTGAAGCTTTCTTT. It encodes CSVVRSGNTEAFF.

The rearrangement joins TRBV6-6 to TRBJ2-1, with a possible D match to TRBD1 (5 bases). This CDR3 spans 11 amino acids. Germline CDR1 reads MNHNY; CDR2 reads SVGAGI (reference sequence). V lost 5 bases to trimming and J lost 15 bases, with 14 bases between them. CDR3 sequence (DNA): TGTGCCAGCAGTGACAGTTTTAGCCCGTTCTTC. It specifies CASSDSFSPFF.

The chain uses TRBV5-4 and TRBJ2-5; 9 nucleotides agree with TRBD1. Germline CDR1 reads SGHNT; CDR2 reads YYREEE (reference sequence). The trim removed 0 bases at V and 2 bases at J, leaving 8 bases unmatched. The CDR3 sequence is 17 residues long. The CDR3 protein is CASSLAGRQGDQETQYF. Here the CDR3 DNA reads TGTGCCAGCAGCTTGGCCGGGAGACAGGGGGATCAAGAGACCCAGTACTTC.

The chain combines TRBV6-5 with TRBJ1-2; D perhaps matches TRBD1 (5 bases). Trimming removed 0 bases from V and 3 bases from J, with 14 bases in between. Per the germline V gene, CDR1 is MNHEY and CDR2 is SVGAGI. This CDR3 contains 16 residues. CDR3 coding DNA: TGTGCCAGCAGTTACTCGATTGGAGCAGGGCACTATGGCTACACCTTC. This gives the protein CASSYSIGAGHYGYTF.